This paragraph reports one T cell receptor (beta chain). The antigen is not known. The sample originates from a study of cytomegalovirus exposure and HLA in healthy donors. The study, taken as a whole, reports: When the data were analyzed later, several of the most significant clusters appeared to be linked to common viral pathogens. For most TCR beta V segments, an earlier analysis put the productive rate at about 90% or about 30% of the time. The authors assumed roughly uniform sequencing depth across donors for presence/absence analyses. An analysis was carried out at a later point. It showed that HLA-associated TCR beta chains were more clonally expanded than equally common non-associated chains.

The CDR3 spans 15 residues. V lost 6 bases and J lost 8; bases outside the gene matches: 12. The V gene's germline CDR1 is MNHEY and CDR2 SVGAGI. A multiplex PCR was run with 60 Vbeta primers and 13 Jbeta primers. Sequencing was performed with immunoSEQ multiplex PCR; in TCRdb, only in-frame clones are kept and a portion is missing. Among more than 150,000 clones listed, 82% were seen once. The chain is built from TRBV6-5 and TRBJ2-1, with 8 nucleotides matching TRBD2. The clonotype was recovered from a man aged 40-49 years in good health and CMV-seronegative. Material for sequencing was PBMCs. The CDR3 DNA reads TGTGCCAGCAGCAACGGGGGGGTTCTCGCCCATGAGCAGTTCTTC. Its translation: CASSNGGVLAHEQFF.